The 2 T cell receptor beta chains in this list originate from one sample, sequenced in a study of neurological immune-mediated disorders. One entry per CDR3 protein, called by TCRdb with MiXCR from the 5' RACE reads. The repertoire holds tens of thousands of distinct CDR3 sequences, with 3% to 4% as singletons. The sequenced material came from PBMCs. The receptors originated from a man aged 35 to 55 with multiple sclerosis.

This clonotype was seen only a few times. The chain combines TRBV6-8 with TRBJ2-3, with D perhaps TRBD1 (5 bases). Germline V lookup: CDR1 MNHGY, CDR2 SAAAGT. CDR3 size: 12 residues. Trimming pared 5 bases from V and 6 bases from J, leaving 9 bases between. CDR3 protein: CASSGAADTQYF. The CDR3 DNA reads TGTGCCAGCAGTGGGGCGGCGGATACGCAGTATTTT.

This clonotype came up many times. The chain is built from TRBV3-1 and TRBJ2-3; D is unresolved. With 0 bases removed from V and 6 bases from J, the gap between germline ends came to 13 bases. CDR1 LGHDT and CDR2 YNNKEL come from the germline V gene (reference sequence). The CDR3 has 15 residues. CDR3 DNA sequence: TGTGCCAGCAGCCAAGATCGCGTAGATTCGGATACGCAGTATTTT. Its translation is CASSQDRVDSDTQYF.